The subject of this entry is one T cell receptor (beta chain). Its binding antigen is unknown. No base-level quality is on record; no much larger clone is a single base apart. The sample's treatment or condition, from its label and the paper: allogeneic hematopoietic cell transplantation with graft depleted of TCRalphabeta T cells and CD19 B cells. Transplant recipients were children who received TCRalphabeta/CD19-depleted allogeneic hematopoietic cell grafts. This entry belongs to a study of T-cell reconstitution after alpha-beta-depleted transplantation in children (dated by TCRdb to the mid-2010s). Regarding the complete study: Using TCR repertoire profiling, the study quantitatively followed how T-cell immune reconstitution unfolded in children after TCRalphabeta/CD19-depleted allogeneic hematopoietic cell transplantation.

Receptor amplification or capture employed PCR. The reads were generated on an Illumina HiSeq 2500. To normalize quantification of the TCRbeta repertoire, the TCR libraries were built with molecular barcoding that relied on unique molecular identifiers. In TCRdb, the public reads were trimmed at Q25 with fastp and aligned with MiXCR, with productive beta chains retained. Every distinct CDR3 protein forms one entry, paired with its most common genes and DNA. The sample data list some 260,000 distinct CDR3 sequences, and 20% to 30% of these were observed just once. Under 5.5% of the sample rests with the top ten. The full study reports these points: About two months after transplant, the apparently early recovery of alphabetaT-cell counts reportedly depended on just several hundred clones that had expanded rapidly and came from non-depleted graft cells. Over subsequent months, a decline in hyperexpanded clone frequencies was noted, and after one year, T-cell counts and TCRbeta diversity were mostly ascribed to newly produced T cells. The high TCRbeta diversity at day 60 in some patients was ascribed to recipient T cells and intrathymic progenitors that had survived conditioning.

Source: PBMCs, mostly from graft donor cells, taken 360 days after TCRalphabeta/CD19-depleted stem cell transplant. This clonotype was obtained from a female patient under 10 years old who had a stem cell transplant for congenital amegakaryocytic thrombocytopenia, so the T cells may come from the graft donor.

The DNA sequence is as follows: TGTGCCAGCAGCCCGATTTTGGACGGCTCACCCCTCCACTTT. Its protein is CASSPILDGSPLHF. The V gene is TRBV3-1 and the J gene is TRBJ1-6; too little of a D gene remains to name it. V is shortened by 4 bases, J by 10 bases, and the region joining them spans 14 bases. Looking up the germline V gene (reference sequence) yields CDR1 LGHDT and CDR2 YNNKEL. Its CDR3 holds 14 amino acids, cysteine through phenylalanine. Only the CDR3 DNA is retained, 42 bases long and in frame from the first base.